The sequence of this T cell receptor beta chain was determined in a study of graft-versus-host responses after intestinal transplantation. Study summary: All recipients were transplanted with multivisceral, liver-intestinal, or isolated intestinal grafts. Induction using anti-thymocyte globulin, followed by tacrolimus and steroids for 3 to 4 years, was given to all recipients. Findings and limits, study-wide: The authors found GvH clones in recipient marrow, some appearing first in ileum or blood.

The CDR3 sequence is 13 residues long. Trimming took off 0 bases at V and 7 bases at J, with 7 bases between the two ends. The germline gives CDR1 SGHRS, CDR2 YFSETQ. Comment on this clone: Antigen specificity is unknown.

Sequencing used immunoSEQ multiplex PCR; TCRdb keeps in-frame clones, though not all of them. Of approximately 58,000 clones listed, around nine tenths are singletons. This TCR was recovered from a human patient who received an intestinal transplant, so some T cells may come from the graft donor. The sample here was PBMCs, taken roughly 120 days after intestinal transplantation. This chain joins TRBV5-1 and TRBJ2-2; D is ambiguous. CDR3 sequence reads: CASSLDSGGELFF. CDR3 sequence (DNA): TGCGCCAGCAGCTTGGACAGTGGCGGGGAGCTGTTTTTT.